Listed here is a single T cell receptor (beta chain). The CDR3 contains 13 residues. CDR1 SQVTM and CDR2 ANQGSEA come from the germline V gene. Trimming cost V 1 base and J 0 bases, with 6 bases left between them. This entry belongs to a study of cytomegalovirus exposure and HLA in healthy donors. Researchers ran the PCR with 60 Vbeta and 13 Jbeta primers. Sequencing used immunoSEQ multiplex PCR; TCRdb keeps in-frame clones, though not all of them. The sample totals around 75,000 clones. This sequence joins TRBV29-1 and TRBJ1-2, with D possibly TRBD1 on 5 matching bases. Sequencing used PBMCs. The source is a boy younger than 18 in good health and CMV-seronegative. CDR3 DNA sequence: TGCAGCGTTGAAGGACAGACTAACTATGGCTACACCTTC. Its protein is CSVEGQTNYGYTF.